The sequence of this T cell receptor beta chain was determined in a study of T cell changes during pregnancy in multiple sclerosis. Trimming cost V 1 base and J 1 base; bases outside gene matches: 6. The CDR3 runs 17 residues. Germline values: CDR1 SEHNR, CDR2 FQNEAQ (reference sequence). The data were produced by immunoSEQ multiplex PCR, yet TCRdb's version contains in-frame clones alone and is incomplete. This table has approximately 100,000 clones, 92% appearing once. The source was peripheral blood, collected after pregnancy. The genes are TRBV7-9 and TRBJ2-2, with TRBD2 identical over 7 bases. This clonotype was obtained from a female donor with multiple sclerosis, enrolled in a pregnancy study. The CDR3 protein is CASSLDRAGVNTGELFF. The CDR3 DNA is TGTGCCAGCAGCTTAGATCGGGCGGGGGTGAACACCGGGGAGCTGTTTTTT.